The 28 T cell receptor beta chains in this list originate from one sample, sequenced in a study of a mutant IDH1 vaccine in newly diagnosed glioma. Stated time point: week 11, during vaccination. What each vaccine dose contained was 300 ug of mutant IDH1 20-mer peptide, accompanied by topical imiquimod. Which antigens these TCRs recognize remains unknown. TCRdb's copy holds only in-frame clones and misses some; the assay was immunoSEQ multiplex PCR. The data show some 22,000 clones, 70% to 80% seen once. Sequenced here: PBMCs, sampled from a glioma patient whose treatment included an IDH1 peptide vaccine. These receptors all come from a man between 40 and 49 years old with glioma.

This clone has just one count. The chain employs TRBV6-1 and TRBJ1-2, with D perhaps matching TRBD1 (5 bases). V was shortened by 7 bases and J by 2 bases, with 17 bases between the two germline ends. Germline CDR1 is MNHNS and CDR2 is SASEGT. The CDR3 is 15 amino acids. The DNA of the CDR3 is TGTGCCAGCACTTCCGGCGGGGGGGGAAACTATGGCTACACCTTC. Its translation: CASTSGGGGNYGYTF.

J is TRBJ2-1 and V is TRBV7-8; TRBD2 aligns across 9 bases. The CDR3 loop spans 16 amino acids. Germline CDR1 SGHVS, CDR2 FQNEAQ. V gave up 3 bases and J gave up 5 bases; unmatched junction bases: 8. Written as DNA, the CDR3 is TGTGCCAGCAGCTTCCTGGGCGGGAGGGATGACAATGAGCAGTTCTTC. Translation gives CASSFLGGRDDNEQFF.

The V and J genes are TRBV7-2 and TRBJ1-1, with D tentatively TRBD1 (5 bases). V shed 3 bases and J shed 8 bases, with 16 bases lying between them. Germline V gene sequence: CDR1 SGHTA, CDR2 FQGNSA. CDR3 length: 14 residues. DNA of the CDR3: TGTGCCAGCAGCTTTGGGGGGTGGCAAGCAGAAGCTTTCTTT. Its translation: CASSFGGWQAEAFF.

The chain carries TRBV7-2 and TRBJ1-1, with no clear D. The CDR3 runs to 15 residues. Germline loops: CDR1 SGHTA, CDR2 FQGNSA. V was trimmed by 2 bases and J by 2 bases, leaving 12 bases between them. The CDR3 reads CASSLTSASNTEAFF. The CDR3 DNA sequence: TGTGCCAGCAGCTTAACGTCAGCTAGCAACACTGAAGCTTTCTTT.

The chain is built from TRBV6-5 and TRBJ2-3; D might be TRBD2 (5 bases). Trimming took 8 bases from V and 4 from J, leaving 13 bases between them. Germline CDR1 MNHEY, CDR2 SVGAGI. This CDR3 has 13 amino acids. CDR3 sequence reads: CASSTHGADTQYF. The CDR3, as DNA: TGTGCCAGCTCCACCCACGGGGCAGATACGCAGTATTTT.

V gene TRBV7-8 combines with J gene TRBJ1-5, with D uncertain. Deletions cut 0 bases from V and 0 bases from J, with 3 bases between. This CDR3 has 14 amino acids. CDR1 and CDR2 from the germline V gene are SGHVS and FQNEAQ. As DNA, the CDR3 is TGTGCCAGCAGCTTAGCTAATAGCAATCAGCCCCAGCATTTT. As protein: CASSLANSNQPQHF.

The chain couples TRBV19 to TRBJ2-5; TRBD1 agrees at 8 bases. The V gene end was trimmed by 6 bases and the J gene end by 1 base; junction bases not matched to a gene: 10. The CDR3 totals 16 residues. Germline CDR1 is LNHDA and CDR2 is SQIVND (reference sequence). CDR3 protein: CASSPGQASPQETQYF. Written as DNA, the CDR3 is TGTGCCAGTAGCCCGGGACAGGCCTCACCCCAAGAGACCCAGTACTTC.

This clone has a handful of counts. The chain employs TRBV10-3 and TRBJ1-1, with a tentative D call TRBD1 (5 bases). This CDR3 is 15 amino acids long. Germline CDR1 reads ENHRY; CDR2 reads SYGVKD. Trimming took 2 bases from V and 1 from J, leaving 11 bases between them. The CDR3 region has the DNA TGTGCCATCAGTGAGCGTTCTAGGGGGAACACTGAAGCTTTCTTT. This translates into CAISERSRGNTEAFF.

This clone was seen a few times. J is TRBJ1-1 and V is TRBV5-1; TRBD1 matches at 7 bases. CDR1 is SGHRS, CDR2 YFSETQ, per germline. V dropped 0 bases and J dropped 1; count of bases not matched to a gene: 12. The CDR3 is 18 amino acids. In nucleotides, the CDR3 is TGCGCCAGCAGCTTGGCCTTGCGACAGGGTGGGTGGAACACTGAAGCTTTCTTT. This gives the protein CASSLALRQGGWNTEAFF.

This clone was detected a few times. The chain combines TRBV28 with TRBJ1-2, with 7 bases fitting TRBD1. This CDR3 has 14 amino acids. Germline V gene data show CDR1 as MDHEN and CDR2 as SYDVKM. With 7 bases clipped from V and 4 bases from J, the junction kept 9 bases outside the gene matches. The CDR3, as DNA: TGTGCCAGCACTCGGGACAGAGCCTTCTATGGCTACACCTTC. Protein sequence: CASTRDRAFYGYTF.

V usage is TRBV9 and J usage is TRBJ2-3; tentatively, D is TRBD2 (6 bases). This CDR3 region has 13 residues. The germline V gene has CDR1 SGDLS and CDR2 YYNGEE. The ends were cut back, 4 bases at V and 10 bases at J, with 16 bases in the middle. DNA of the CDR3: TGTGCCAGCAGCCCTTGGAGGCGGGATTCGCAGTATTTT. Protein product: CASSPWRRDSQYF.

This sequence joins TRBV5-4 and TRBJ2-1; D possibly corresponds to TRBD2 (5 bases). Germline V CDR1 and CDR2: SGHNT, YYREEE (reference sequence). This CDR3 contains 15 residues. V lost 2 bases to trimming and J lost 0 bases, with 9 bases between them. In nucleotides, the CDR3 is TGTGCCAGCAGCTTAAGAGGGAGCTCCTACAATGAGCAGTTCTTC. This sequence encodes CASSLRGSSYNEQFF.

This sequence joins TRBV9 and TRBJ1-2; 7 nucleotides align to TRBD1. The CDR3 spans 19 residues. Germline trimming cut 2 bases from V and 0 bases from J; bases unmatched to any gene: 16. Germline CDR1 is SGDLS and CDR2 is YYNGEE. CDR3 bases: TGTGCCAGCAGCGTCGACTCCACAGGGGTTAGGCTTACTAACTATGGCTACACCTTC. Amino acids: CASSVDSTGVRLTNYGYTF.

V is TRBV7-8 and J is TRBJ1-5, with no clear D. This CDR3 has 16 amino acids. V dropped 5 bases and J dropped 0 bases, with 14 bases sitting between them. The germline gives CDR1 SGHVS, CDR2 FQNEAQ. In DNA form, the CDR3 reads TGTGCCAGCAGCCCCGCAGTTTGGTATAGCAATCAGCCCCAGCATTTT. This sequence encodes CASSPAVWYSNQPQHF.

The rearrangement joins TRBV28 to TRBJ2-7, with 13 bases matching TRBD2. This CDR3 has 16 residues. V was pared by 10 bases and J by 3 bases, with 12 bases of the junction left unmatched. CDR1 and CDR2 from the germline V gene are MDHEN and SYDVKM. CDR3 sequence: CATRLAGGEPLYEQYF. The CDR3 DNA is TGTGCCACCCGACTAGCGGGAGGCGAACCCCTCTACGAGCAGTACTTC. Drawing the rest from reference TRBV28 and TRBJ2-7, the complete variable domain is DVKVTQSSRYLVKRTGEKVFLECVQDMDHENMFWYRQDPGLGLRLIYFSYDVKMKEKGDIPEGYSVSREKKERFSLILESASTNQTSMYLCATRLAGGEPLYEQYFGPGTRLTVT.

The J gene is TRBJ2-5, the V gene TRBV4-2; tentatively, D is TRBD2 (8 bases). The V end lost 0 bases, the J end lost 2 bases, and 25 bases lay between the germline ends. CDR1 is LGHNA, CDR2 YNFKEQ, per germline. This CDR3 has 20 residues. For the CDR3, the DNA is TGTGCCAGCAGCCAAGATAGCCAGGGGGGGTTCGGCGGGAGGCAAGAGACCCAGTACTTC. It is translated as CASSQDSQGGFGGRQETQYF.

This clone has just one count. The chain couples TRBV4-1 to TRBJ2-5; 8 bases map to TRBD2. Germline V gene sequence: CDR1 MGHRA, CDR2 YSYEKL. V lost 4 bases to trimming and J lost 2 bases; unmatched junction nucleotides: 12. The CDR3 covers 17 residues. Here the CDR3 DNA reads TGCGCCAGCAGCCTCGGCGGGGGGCGGGAGGTTCAAGAGACCCAGTACTTC. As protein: CASSLGGGREVQETQYF.

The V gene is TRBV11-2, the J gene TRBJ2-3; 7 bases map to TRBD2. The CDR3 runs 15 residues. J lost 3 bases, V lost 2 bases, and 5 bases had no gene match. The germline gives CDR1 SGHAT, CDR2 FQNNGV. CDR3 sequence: CASSLRGSGTDTQYF. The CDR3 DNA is TGTGCCAGCAGCTTAAGGGGTAGCGGGACAGATACGCAGTATTTT.

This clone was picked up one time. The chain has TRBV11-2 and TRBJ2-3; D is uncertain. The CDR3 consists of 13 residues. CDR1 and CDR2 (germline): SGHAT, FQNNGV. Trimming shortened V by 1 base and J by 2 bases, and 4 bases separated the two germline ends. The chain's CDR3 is CASSLGFTDTQYF. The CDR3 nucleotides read TGTGCCAGCAGCTTAGGATTCACAGATACGCAGTATTTT.

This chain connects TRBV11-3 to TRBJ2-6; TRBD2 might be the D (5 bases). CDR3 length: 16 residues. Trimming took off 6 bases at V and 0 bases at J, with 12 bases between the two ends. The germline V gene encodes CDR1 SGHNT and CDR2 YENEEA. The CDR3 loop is CASRWTDFSGANVLTF. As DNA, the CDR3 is TGTGCCAGCAGATGGACGGACTTCTCTGGGGCCAACGTCCTGACTTTC.

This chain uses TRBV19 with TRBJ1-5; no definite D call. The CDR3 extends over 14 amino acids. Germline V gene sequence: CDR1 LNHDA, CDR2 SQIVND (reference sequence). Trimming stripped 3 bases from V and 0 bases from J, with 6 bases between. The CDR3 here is CASSIAVSNQPQHF. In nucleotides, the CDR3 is TGTGCCAGTAGTATCGCCGTTAGCAATCAGCCCCAGCATTTT.

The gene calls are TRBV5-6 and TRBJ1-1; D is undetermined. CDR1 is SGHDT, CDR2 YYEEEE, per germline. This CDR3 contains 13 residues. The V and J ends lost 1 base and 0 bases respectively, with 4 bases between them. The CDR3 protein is CASSLKLNTEAFF. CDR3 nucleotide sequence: TGTGCCAGCAGCTTGAAGCTGAACACTGAAGCTTTCTTT. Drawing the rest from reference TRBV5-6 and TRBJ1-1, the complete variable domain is DAGVTQSPTHLIKTRGQQVTLRCSPKSGHDTVSWYQQALGQGPQFIFQYYEEEERQRGNFPDRFSGHQFPNYSSELNVNALLLGDSALYLCASSLKLNTEAFFGQGTRLTVV.

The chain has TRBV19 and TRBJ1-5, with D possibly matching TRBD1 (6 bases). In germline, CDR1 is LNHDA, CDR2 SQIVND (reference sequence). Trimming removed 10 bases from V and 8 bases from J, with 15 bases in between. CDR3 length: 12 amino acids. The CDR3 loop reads CATGQNREPQHF. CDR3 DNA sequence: TGTGCCACGGGGCAGAACAGGGAGCCCCAGCATTTT.

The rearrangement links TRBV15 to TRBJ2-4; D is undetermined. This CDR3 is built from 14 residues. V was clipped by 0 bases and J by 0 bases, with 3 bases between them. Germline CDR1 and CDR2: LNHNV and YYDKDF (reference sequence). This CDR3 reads CATSRDLAKNIQYF. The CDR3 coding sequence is TGTGCCACCAGCAGAGATTTAGCCAAAAACATTCAGTACTTC.

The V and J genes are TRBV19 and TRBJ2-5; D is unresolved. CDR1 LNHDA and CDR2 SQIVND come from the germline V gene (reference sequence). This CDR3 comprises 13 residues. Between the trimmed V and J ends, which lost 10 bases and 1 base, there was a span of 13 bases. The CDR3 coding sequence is TGTGCCACCTCCCGGCAGGTCCAAGAGACCCAGTACTTC. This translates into CATSRQVQETQYF.

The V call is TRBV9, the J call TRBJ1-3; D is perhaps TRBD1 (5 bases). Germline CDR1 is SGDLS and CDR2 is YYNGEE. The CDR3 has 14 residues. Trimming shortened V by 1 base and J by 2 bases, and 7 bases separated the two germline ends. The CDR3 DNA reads TGTGCCAGCAGCGTACAGGGAACTGGAAACACCATATATTTT. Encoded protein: CASSVQGTGNTIYF.

The CDR3, as DNA: TGCGCCAGCAGCTACGGCGGCGGGTCCTACAATGAGCAGTTCTTC. This translates into CASSYGGGSYNEQFF. The genes are TRBV5-1 and TRBJ2-1; a possible D gene is TRBD2 (5 bases). Trimming pared 3 bases from V and 1 base from J, leaving 11 bases between. CDR1 is SGHRS and CDR2 is YFSETQ in the germline V gene. The CDR3 contains 15 residues.

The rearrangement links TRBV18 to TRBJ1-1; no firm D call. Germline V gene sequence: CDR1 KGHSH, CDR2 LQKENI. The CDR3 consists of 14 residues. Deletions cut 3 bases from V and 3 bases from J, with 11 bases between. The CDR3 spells CASSPEGEDTEAFF. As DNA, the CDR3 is TGTGCCAGCTCACCGGAGGGCGAGGACACTGAAGCTTTCTTT.